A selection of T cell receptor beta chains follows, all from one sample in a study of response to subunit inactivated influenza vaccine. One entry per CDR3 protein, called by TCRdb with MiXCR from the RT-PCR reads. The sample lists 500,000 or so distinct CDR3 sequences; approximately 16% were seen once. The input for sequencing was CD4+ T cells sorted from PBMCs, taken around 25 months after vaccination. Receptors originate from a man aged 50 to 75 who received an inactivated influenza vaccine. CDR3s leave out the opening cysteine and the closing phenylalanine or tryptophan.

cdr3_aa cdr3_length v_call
ASTQTGTGSYEQY 13 TRBV28
ASSLAAGAEAF 11 TRBV12-3/TRBV12-4
ASSFGQEGTDTQY 13 TRBV5-1
ASSQYLSDTQY 11 TRBV12-3/TRBV12-4
ASSLGVSSSATGELF 15 TRBV7-2
ASSESGLGGDTQY 13 TRBV2
ASSPGGINTEAF 12 TRBV5-4
SARGRLAAVGEQY 13 TRBV20-1
ASSFQASGAYNEQF 14 TRBV5-1
SVDGQGSYNEQF 12 TRBV29-1
ASKVSTYNSPLH 12 TRBV5-1
ASSLRTGGGYEQY 13 TRBV12-3/TRBV12-4
ASSLLAGAFNEQF 13 TRBV12-3/TRBV12-4
AISLGQVSTDTQY 13 TRBV10-3
ASSLAQSRSETQY 13 TRBV7-2
ASSPQSGFEQY 11 TRBV4-3
ASSSLAGGDEQF 12 TRBV6-2/TRBV6-3
SALSGGYNEQF 11 TRBV20-1